This T cell receptor beta chain originates from a study of T cells after yellow fever vaccination. Germline assignment: CDR1 SEHNR and CDR2 FQNEAQ (reference sequence). The CDR3 length is 12 residues. V lost 2 bases, J lost 5 bases, and 6 bases lay in between. Findings of the study overall: The CD4 and CD8 compartments had a small share of their clonotypes in common. The study noted that FACS-sorted repertoires could contain abundant clonotypes contaminating from the bulk population.

TCRdb re-called the 5' RACE reads with MiXCR, one entry per CDR3 protein. The sample yields approximately 250,000 distinct CDR3 sequences, about 5.2% seen once. This clonotype was detected many times. The target antigen is unknown. The chain recombines TRBV7-9 with TRBJ2-5; D is undetermined. The starting material was CD4+ T cells sorted from PBMCs, obtained on the day of the yellow fever booster vaccination. The origin of this receptor is a man aged 18-30 years who received the YFV17D yellow fever vaccine. CDR3 coding DNA: TGTGCCAGCAGCTTAAGAGAGGAGACCCAGTACTTC. Translation: CASSLREETQYF.